The source of this T cell receptor beta chain is a study of spatial heterogeneity in lung cancer. Study in general: Raw sequencing reads included, on average, more than eight appearances of each unique TCR and UMI combination.

A single record per CDR3 protein comes from TCRdb applying MiXCR to the 5' RACE reads. The top ten clones hold around 38% of a sample with approximately 50,000 distinct CDR3 sequences, around 6.7% of them seen once. The CDR3 has 15 amino acids. Germline V lookup: CDR1 MNHEY, CDR2 SMNVEV (reference sequence). Trimming removed 3 bases from V and 5 bases from J; junction bases left unmatched: 6. As for time point: blood at routine non-recurrence follow-up after resection. Sequencing covered unsorted whole RNA taken from tumor, nontumor lung or frozen PBMC. The sequencing here drew on PBMCs, taken at follow-up. The chain couples TRBV27 to TRBJ1-2; 10 nucleotides match TRBD1. The sequence was obtained from a female donor with early-stage non-small cell lung cancer. The CDR3 here is CASSFGDRGLYGYTF. The CDR3 DNA follows: TGTGCCAGCAGTTTCGGGGACAGGGGCCTATATGGCTACACCTTC.